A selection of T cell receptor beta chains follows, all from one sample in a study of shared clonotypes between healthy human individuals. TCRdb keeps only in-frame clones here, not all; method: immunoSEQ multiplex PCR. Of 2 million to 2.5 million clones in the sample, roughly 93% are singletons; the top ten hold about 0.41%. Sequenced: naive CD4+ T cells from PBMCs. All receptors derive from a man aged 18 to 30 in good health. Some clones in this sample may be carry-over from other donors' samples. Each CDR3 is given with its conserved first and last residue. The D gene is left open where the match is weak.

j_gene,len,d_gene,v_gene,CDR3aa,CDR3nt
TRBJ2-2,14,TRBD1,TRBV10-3,CAITGTGKTGELFF,TGTGCCATCACCGGGACAGGGAAAACCGGGGAGCTGTTTTTT
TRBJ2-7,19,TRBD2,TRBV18,CASSPGTEGLAGGTYEQYF,TGTGCCAGCTCACCAGGGACAGAGGGACTAGCGGGGGGGACCTACGAGCAGTACTTC
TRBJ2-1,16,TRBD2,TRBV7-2,CASSRRLAGGADEQFF,TGTGCCAGCAGCCGACGACTAGCGGGAGGGGCTGATGAGCAGTTCTTC
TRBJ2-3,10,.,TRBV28,CASSDTYRYF,TGTGCCAGCAGTGACACGTACAGGTATTTT
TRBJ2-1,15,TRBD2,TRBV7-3,CASSLRASGNNEQFF,TGTGCCAGCAGCTTAAGGGCTAGCGGGAACAATGAGCAGTTCTTC
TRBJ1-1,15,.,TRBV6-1,CASSVRAGGNTEAFF,TGTGCCAGCAGTGTAAGAGCGGGGGGGAACACTGAAGCTTTCTTT
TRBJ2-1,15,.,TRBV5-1,CASSSSGPSYNEQFF,TGCGCCAGCAGCTCCTCCGGCCCTTCCTACAATGAGCAGTTCTTC
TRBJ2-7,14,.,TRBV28,CAIRPYSDSYEQYF,TGTGCCATAAGGCCGTACAGCGACTCCTACGAGCAGTACTTC
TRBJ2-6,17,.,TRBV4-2,CASSQVGTNSGANVLTF,TGTGCCAGCAGCCAAGTCGGCACTAACTCTGGGGCCAACGTCCTGACTTTC
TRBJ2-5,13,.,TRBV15,CATTSGALETQYF,TGTGCCACCACATCAGGGGCTCTAGAGACCCAGTACTTC
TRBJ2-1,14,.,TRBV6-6,CASSYSGRWDEQFF,TGTGCCAGCAGTTACTCGGGCCGCTGGGATGAGCAGTTCTTC
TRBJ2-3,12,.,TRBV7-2,CASSLTADTQYF,TGTGCCAGCAGCTTAACCGCAGATACGCAGTATTTT
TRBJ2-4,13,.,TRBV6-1,CASSEGRFNIQYF,TGTGCCAGCAGTGAAGGGAGGTTTAACATTCAGTACTTC
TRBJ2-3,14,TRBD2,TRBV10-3,CAIMSGKGTDTQYF,TGTGCCATCATGAGCGGGAAAGGTACAGATACGCAGTATTTT
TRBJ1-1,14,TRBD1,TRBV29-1,CSVGQGGMNTEAFF,TGCAGCGTCGGACAGGGCGGGATGAACACTGAAGCTTTCTTT
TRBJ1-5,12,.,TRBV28,CASSPFLQPQHF,TGTGCCAGCAGTCCCTTTTTGCAGCCCCAGCATTTT
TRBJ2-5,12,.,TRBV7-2,CASSRDVWAQYF,TGTGCCAGCAGCCGGGACGTATGGGCCCAGTACTTC